The rows below give T cell receptor beta chains drawn from one sample of a study of blood T cell repertoires in COVID-19. Produced via immunoSEQ multiplex PCR; TCRdb's table is partial and in-frame only. This sample has almost 400,000 clones, with nearly 90% found just once. Sequences were obtained from PBMCs or T cells enriched from blood (not recorded which). The receptors shown here come from a woman between 25 and 40 years old who had recovered from COVID-19. Each CDR3 is given with its conserved first and last residue. D genes are given only for firm matches. Size tells how often a clone was seen (once, few, many) or the class of an expanded clone, and some rows leave it out.

TRBV10-2	NA	NA	TRBJ1-5	CASSESPRPQHF	TGCGCCAGCAGTGAGTCGCCGAGGCCCCAGCATTTT
TRBV5-1	few	NA	TRBJ2-2	CASSLRGNTGELFF	TGCGCCAGCAGCTTGAGGGGGAACACCGGGGAGCTGTTTTTT
TRBV29-1	NA	TRBD2	TRBJ2-1	CSVGWGPGLAGPKHYNEQFF	TGCAGCGTTGGGTGGGGCCCGGGACTAGCGGGCCCGAAACACTACAATGAGCAGTTCTTC
TRBV7-2	NA	TRBD1	TRBJ1-3	CASSVGTGSGNTIYF	TGTGCCAGCAGCGTCGGGACAGGGTCTGGAAACACCATATATTTT
TRBV28	NA	NA	TRBJ1-1	CASSFPQGGKRTEAFF	TGTGCCAGCAGTTTTCCCCAAGGCGGGAAAAGGACTGAAGCTTTCTTT
TRBV3-1/TRBV3-2	NA	TRBD1	TRBJ1-1	CASSQDPTGTEAFF	TGTGCCAGCAGCCAAGATCCGACAGGGACTGAAGCTTTCTTT
TRBV15	once	NA	TRBJ2-1	CATRDGTRVSYNEQFF	TGTGCCACCAGGGATGGAACCAGGGTGTCCTACAATGAGCAGTTCTTC
TRBV2	once	TRBD1	TRBJ1-1	CATDRGQAEAFF	TGTGCCACGGACAGGGGGCAAGCTGAAGCTTTCTTT
TRBV5-1	NA	NA	TRBJ2-1	CASSLVGVGNEQFF	TGCGCCAGCAGCTTGGTCGGGGTGGGAAATGAGCAGTTCTTC
TRBV7-8	NA	NA	TRBJ1-1	CASSSTGNTEAFF	TGTGCCAGCAGCTCGACAGGGAACACTGAAGCTTTCTTT